The entry that follows covers one T cell receptor (beta chain) sequence. This record belongs to a study of blood T cell repertoires in COVID-19. Study background: Acute and convalescent COVID-19 specimens originated in the United States, Italy and Spain. Sources were T cells, B-cell-depleted T cells, or PBMCs; the material itself was cDNA or gDNA.

Original processing methods: Reference gene primer amplification in the assay estimated nucleated cell counts. Sequenced by immunoSEQ multiplex PCR; TCRdb stores in-frame clones only, minus some. Clonal size and the V and J genes are those of that table, whereas D and trimming came from the DNA. Of approximately 170,000 clones listed, around 81% were seen once; the top ten hold around 9.9%. The CDR3 contains 19 residues. Looked up from germline, CDR1 is LGHNA and CDR2 is YSLEER. V was pared by 0 bases and J by 4 bases, with 9 bases of the junction left unmatched. The source of this sequence is a man aged 65-85 years with active or convalescent COVID-19. This rearrangement joins TRBV4-3 to TRBJ2-5; TRBD2 aligns across 15 bases. The sample taken for sequencing was peripheral blood. This CDR3 is CASSQDAGTSGGRGETQYF. CDR3 nucleotides: TGCGCCAGCAGCCAAGACGCCGGGACTAGCGGGGGGCGTGGAGAGACCCAGTACTTC.